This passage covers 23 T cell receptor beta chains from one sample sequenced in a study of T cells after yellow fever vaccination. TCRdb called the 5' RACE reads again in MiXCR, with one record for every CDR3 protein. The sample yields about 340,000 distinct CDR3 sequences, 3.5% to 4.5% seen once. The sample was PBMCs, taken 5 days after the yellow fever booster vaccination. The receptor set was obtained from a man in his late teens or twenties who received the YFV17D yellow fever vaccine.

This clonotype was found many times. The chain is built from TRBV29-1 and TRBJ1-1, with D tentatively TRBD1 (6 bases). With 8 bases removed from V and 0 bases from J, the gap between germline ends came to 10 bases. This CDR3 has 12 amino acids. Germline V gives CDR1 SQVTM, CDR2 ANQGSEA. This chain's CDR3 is CSIQGLNTEAFF. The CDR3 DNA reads TGCAGCATACAGGGACTGAACACTGAAGCTTTCTTT. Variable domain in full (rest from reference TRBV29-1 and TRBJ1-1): SAVISQKPSRDICQRGTSLTIQCQVDSQVTMMFWYRQQPGQSLTLIATANQGSEATYESGFVIDKFPISRPNLTFSTLTVSNMSPEDSSIYLCSIQGLNTEAFFGQGTRLTVV.

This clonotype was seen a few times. The CDR3 sequence: CASSLGREGDTQYF. In nucleotides, the CDR3 is TGTGCCAGCAGCTTGGGCAGGGAGGGAGATACGCAGTATTTT. The rearrangement joins TRBV7-2 to TRBJ2-3; TRBD2 agrees at 7 bases. V was clipped by 3 bases and J by 5 bases; unmatched bases: 5. The CDR3 length is 14 residues. The germline gives CDR1 SGHTA, CDR2 FQGNSA. The full variable domain, rest sourced from reference TRBV7-2 and TRBJ2-3, is GAGVSQSPSNKVTEKGKDVELRCDPISGHTALYWYRQSLGQGLEFLIYFQGNSAPDKSGLPSDRFSAERTGGSVSTLTIQRTQQEDSAVYLCASSLGREGDTQYFGPGTRLTVL.

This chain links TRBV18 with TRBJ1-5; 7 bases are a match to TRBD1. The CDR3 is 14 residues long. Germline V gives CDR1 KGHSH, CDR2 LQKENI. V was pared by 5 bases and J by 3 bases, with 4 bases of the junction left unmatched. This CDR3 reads CASSAGTDNQPQHF. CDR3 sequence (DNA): TGTGCCAGCTCAGCCGGGACAGACAATCAGCCCCAGCATTTT.

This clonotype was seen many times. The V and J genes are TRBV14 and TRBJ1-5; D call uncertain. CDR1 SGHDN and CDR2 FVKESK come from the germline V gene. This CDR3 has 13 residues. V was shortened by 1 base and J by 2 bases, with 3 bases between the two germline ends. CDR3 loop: CASSQGGNQPQHF. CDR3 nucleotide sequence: TGTGCCAGCAGCCAAGGGGGCAATCAGCCCCAGCATTTT. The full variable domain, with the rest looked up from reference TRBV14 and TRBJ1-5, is EAGVTQFPSHSVIEKGQTVTLRCDPISGHDNLYWYRRVMGKEIKFLLHFVKESKQDESGMPNNRFLAERTGGTYSTLKVQPAELEDSGVYFCASSQGGNQPQHFGDGTRLSIL.

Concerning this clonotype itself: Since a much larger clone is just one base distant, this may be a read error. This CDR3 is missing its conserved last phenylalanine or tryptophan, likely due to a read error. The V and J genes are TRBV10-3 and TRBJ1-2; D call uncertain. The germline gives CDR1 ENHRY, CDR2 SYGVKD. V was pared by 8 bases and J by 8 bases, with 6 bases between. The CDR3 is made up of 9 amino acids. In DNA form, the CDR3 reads TGTGCCATCCGAAGGGGCTACACCTTG. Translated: CAIRRGYTL.

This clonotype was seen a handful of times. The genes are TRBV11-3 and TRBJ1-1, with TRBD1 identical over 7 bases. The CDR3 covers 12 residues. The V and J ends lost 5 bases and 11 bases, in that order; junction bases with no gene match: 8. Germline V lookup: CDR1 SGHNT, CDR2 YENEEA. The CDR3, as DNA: TGTGCCAGCAGCGAAACAGGGGCTATGGCTTTCTTT. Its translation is CASSETGAMAFF.

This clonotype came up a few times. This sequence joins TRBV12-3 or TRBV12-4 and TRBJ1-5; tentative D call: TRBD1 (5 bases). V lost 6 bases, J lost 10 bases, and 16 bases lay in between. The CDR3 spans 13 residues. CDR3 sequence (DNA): TGTGCCAGCAGCTTCCGGGACCCCCCTCCCCAGCATTTT. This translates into CASSFRDPPPQHF.

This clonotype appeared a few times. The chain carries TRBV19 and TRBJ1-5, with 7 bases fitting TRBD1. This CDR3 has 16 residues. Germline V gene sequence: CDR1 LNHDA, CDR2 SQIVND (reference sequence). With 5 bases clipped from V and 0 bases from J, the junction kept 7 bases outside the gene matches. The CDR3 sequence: CASSPATGASNQPQHF. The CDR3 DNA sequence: TGTGCCAGTAGTCCAGCTACAGGGGCTAGCAATCAGCCCCAGCATTTT. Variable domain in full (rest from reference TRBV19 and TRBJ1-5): DGGITQSPKYLFRKEGQNVTLSCEQNLNHDAMYWYRQDPGQGLRLIYYSQIVNDFQKGDIAEGYSVSREKKESFPLTVTSAQKNPTAFYLCASSPATGASNQPQHFGDGTRLSIL.

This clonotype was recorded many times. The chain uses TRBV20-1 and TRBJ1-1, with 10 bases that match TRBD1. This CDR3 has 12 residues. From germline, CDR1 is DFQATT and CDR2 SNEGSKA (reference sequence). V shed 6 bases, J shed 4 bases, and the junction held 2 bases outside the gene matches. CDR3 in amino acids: CSARDRGTEAFF. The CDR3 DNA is TGCAGTGCCAGGGACAGGGGCACTGAAGCTTTCTTT.

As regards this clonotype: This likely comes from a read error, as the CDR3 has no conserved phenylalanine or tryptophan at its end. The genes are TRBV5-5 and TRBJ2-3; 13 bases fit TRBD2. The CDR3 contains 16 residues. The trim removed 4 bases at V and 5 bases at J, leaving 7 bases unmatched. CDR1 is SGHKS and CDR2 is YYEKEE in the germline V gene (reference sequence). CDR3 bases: TGTGCCAGCAGCCGAACTAGCGGGGGGGCGGGAGATACGCAGTATCTT. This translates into CASSRTSGGAGDTQYL.

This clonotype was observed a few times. In DNA form, the CDR3 reads TGTGCCAGCAGCCCCGACAGCGACATTCAGTACTTC. It translates to CASSPDSDIQYF. The chain is built from TRBV7-2 and TRBJ2-4; perhaps TRBD1 as D (5 bases). CDR1 and CDR2 (germline): SGHTA, FQGNSA. The V end lost 5 bases, the J end lost 8 bases, and 10 bases lay between the germline ends. This CDR3 comprises 12 residues. The full variable domain, its missing parts supplied by reference TRBV7-2 and TRBJ2-4, is GAGVSQSPSNKVTEKGKDVELRCDPISGHTALYWYRQSLGQGLEFLIYFQGNSAPDKSGLPSDRFSAERTGGSVSTLTIQRTQQEDSAVYLCASSPDSDIQYFGAGTRLSVL.

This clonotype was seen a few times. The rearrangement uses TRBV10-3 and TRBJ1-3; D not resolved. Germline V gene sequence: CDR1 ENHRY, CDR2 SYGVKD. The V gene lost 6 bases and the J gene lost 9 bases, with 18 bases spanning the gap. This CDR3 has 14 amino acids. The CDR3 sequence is CAIRRQLTPGTIYF. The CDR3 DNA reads TGTGCCATCAGACGCCAGCTCACTCCCGGCACCATATATTTT.

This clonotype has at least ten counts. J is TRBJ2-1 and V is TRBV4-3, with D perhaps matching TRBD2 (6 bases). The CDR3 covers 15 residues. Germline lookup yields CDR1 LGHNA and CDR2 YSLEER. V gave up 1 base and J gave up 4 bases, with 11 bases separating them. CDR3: CASSQGSREYNEQFF. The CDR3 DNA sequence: TGCGCCAGCAGCCAAGGTAGCCGGGAGTACAATGAGCAGTTCTTC.

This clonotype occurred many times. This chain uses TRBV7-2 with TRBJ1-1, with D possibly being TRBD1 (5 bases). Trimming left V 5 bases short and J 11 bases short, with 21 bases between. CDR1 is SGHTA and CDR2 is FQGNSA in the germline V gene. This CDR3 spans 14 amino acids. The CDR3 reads CASSPRDSVVLAFF. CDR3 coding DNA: TGTGCCAGCAGCCCCAGGGACTCGGTAGTGTTGGCTTTCTTT. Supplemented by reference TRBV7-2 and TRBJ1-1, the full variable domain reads GAGVSQSPSNKVTEKGKDVELRCDPISGHTALYWYRQSLGQGLEFLIYFQGNSAPDKSGLPSDRFSAERTGGSVSTLTIQRTQQEDSAVYLCASSPRDSVVLAFFGQGTRLTVV.

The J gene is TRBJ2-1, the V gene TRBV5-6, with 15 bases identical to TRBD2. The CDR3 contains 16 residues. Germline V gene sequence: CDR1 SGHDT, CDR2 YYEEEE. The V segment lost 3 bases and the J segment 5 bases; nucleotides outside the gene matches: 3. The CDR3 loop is CASSSGLAGGHNEQFF. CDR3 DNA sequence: TGTGCCAGCAGCTCCGGACTAGCGGGGGGGCACAATGAGCAGTTCTTC.

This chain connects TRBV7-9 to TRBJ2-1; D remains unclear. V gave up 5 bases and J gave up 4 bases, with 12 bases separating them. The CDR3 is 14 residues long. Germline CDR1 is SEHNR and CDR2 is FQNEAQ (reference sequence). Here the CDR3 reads CASSPTAEYNEQFF. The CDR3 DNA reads TGTGCCAGCAGCCCCACTGCGGAGTACAATGAGCAGTTCTTC. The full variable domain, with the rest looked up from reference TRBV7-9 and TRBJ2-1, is DTGVSQNPRHKITKRGQNVTFRCDPISEHNRLYWYRQTLGQGPEFLTYFQNEAQLEKSRLLSDRFSAERPKGSFSTLEIQRTEQGDSAMYLCASSPTAEYNEQFFGPGTRLTVL.

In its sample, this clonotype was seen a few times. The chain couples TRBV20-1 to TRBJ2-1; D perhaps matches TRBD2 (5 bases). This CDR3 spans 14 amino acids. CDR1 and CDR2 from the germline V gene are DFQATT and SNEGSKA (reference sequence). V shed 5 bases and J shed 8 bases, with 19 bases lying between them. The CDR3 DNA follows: TGCAGTGCTCCCCACCGGAACAGCGGTCATGAGCAGTTCTTC. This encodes CSAPHRNSGHEQFF.

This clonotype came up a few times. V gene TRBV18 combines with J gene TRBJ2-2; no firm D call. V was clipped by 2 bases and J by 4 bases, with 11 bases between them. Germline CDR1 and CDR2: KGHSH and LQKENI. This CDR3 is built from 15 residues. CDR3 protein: CASSPSEETTGELFF. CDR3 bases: TGTGCCAGCTCACCAAGTGAGGAAACCACCGGGGAGCTGTTTTTT.

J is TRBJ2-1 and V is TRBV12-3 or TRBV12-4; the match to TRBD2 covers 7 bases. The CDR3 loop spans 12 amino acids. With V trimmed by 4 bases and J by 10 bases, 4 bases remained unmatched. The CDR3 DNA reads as TGTGCCAGCAGTTCTTGGCGGGGGGAGCAGTTCTTC. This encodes CASSSWRGEQFF.

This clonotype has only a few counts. DNA of the CDR3: TGCGCCAGTACCCCCACGCTGAGCCTGAACACTGAAGCTTTCTTT. It is translated as CASTPTLSLNTEAFF. The V call is TRBV5-1, the J call TRBJ1-1, with no clear D. Trimming left V 8 bases short and J 0 bases short, with 17 bases between. There are 15 residues in the CDR3. The germline CDR1 and CDR2 sequences are SGHRS and YFSETQ.

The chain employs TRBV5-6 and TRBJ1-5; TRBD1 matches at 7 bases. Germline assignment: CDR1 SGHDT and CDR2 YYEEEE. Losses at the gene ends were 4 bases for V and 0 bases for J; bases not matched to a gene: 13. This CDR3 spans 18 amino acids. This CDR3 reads CASSDDRALSLSNQPQHF. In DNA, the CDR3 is TGTGCCAGCAGCGACGACAGGGCACTATCCCTTAGCAATCAGCCCCAGCATTTT.

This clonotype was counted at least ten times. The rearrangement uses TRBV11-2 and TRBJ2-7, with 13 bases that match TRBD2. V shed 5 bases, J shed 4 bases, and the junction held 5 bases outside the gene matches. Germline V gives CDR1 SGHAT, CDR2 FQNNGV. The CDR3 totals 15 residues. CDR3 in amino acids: CASSRGTSGVYEQYF. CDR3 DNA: TGTGCCAGCAGCCGCGGGACTAGCGGGGTTTACGAGCAGTACTTC.

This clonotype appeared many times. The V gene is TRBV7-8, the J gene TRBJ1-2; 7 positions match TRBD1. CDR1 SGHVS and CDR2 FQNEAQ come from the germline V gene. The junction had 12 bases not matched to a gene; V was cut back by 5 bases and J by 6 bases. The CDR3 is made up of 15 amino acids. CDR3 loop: CASSTSTGWGDGYTF. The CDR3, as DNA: TGTGCCAGCAGCACCTCGACAGGGTGGGGCGATGGCTACACCTTC.